This T cell receptor (beta chain) originates from a study of regulatory T cells in long-lasting Graves disease. General observations from the study: The study found TRBV28, TRBJ1-2 and TRBJ2-5 favored in persistent disease.

This clonotype was observed at least ten times. The antigen is undetermined. iRepertoire HTBI primers and Arm-PCR of CDR3 regions built TCR beta libraries. TCRdb independently ran MiXCR on the multiplex PCR reads; one entry per CDR3 protein. The sample consists of hundreds of thousands of distinct CDR3 sequences, roughly 16% of them appearing once. V was pared by 6 bases and J by 0 bases, with 10 bases of the junction left unmatched. From germline, CDR1 is DFQATT and CDR2 SNEGSKA (reference sequence). The CDR3 extends over 15 amino acids. Regarding time point: newly diagnosed GD, antithyroid drugs for less than 3 months. PBMC RNA served as the TCR library source. This sample also appeared in a second study, on T cells in Graves' hyperthyroidism and ophthalmopathy. Per that paper: Uncontrolled infection, other autoimmune disease, pregnancy or lactation excluded patients.

The TCR originated in a young woman with Graves disease. The material was peripheral blood mononuclear cells (PBMCs), obtained at new diagnosis, from a patient treated with antithyroid drugs. The J gene is TRBJ1-1, the V gene TRBV20-1; 7 bases align to TRBD1. In DNA form, the CDR3 reads TGCAGTGCAAGTACCGGGACAGTATTGAACACTGAAGCTTTCTTT. It specifies CSASTGTVLNTEAFF.